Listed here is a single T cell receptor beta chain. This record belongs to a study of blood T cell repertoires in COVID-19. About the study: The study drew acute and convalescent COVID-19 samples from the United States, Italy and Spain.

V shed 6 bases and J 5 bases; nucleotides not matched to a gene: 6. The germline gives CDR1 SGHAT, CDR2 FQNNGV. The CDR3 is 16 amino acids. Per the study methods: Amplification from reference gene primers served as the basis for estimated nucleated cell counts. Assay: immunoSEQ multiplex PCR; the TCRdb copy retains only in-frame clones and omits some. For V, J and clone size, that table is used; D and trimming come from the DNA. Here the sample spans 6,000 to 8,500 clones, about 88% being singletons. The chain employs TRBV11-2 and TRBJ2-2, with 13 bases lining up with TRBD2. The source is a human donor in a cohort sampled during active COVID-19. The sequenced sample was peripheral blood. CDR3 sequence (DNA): TGTGCCAGCAGGTCCGGGACTAGCGGGGTGACCGGGGAGCTGTTTTTT. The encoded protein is CASRSGTSGVTGELFF.